Listed here are 20 T cell receptor beta chains from one sample, sequenced in a study of cytomegalovirus exposure and HLA in healthy donors. Use of 60 Vbeta and 13 Jbeta primers characterized the PCR. Sequencing was performed with immunoSEQ multiplex PCR; in TCRdb, only in-frame clones are kept and a portion is missing. The repertoire consists of about 130,000 clones, with under 85% occurring once and the leading ten covering 3.5% to 5%. What was sequenced was PBMCs. The receptors were gathered from a male donor in good health and CMV-seropositive.

The chain combines TRBV7-2 with TRBJ2-7; D is uncertain. The germline V gene encodes CDR1 SGHTA and CDR2 FQGNSA. The CDR3 sequence is 13 residues long. V gave up 3 bases and J gave up 0 bases, with 6 bases separating them. The CDR3 bases are TGTGCCAGCAGCTTCACTAACTCCTACGAGCAGTACTTC. The encoded protein is CASSFTNSYEQYF.

This chain uses TRBV18 with TRBJ2-7; 9 bases line up with TRBD2. After removal of 2 bases from V and 3 bases from J, the junction contained 11 bases not matched to a gene. Germline V gives CDR1 KGHSH, CDR2 LQKENI. CDR3 length: 17 residues. CDR3 protein: CASSPFGRSSGNYEQYF. CDR3 nucleotides: TGTGCCAGCTCACCATTTGGTAGGTCTAGCGGGAACTACGAGCAGTACTTC. Full variable domain (remainder filled in from reference TRBV18 and TRBJ2-7): NAGVMQNPRHLVRRRGQEARLRCSPMKGHSHVYWYRQLPEEGLKFMVYLQKENIIDESGMPKERFSAEFPKEGPSILRIQQVVRGDSAAYFCASSPFGRSSGNYEQYFGPGTRLTVT.

This clone was seen a handful of times. The chain has TRBV7-2 and TRBJ1-1; TRBD1 matches at 9 bases. The V and J ends lost 5 bases and 1 base, in that order; junction bases with no gene match: 2. The CDR3 is made up of 14 amino acids. The germline gives CDR1 SGHTA, CDR2 FQGNSA. The DNA for the CDR3 is TGTGCCAGCAGCCCGGACAGGGGGAACACTGAAGCTTTCTTT. This translates into CASSPDRGNTEAFF.

The chain couples TRBV28 to TRBJ1-1; 8 bases are shared with TRBD1. V trimming: 6 bases; J trimming: 3 bases; junction bases outside the gene matches: 3. This CDR3 is built from 13 residues. The germline gives CDR1 MDHEN, CDR2 SYDVKM. The CDR3 bases are TGTGCCAGCAGGGACAGGGTTCACACTGAAGCTTTCTTT. It encodes CASRDRVHTEAFF.

This clone has only a few counts. The rearrangement links TRBV19 to TRBJ1-1; the D is unclear. The germline CDR1 and CDR2 sequences are LNHDA and SQIVND (reference sequence). This CDR3 is 11 amino acids long. V was shortened by 9 bases and J by 1 base, with 6 bases between the two germline ends. CDR3 loop: CASHKNTEAFF. The CDR3 DNA reads as TGTGCCAGCCACAAGAACACTGAAGCTTTCTTT.

The chain carries TRBV15 and TRBJ2-7; no reliable D call. The length of the CDR3 is 15 residues. The germline gives CDR1 LNHNV, CDR2 YYDKDF (reference sequence). V lost 0 bases and J 0 bases, leaving 9 bases between the germline ends. DNA of the CDR3: TGTGCCACCAGCAGAGATCCAGGAACCTCCTACGAGCAGTACTTC. Translation: CATSRDPGTSYEQYF.

The chain employs TRBV19 and TRBJ1-3; 9 bases align to TRBD1. This CDR3 has 15 residues. J was trimmed by 4 bases and V by 6 bases; bases with no gene match: 7. Germline CDR1 reads LNHDA; CDR2 reads SQIVND (reference sequence). The CDR3 reads CASSRDRVTGNTIYF. The CDR3 coding sequence is TGTGCCAGTAGCCGGGACAGGGTGACCGGAAACACCATATATTTT.

In this sample, this clone turned up a few times. This rearrangement joins TRBV5-6 to TRBJ2-7, with TRBD1 matching over 8 bases. The CDR3 length is 14 residues. V lost 6 bases and J lost 5; bases outside the gene matches: 10. The V gene's germline CDR1 is SGHDT and CDR2 YYEEEE. DNA of the CDR3: TGTGCCAGCACCCTCCCCGGACAGGGAAACGAGCAGTACTTC. Translating it yields CASTLPGQGNEQYF.

The CDR3 DNA reads as TGTGCCAGCAGTTTTACTCCTATGCACCCAACTAATGAAAAACTGTTTTTT. This sequence encodes CASSFTPMHPTNEKLFF. The chain is built from TRBV28 and TRBJ1-4; no clear D gene. V lost 3 bases and J lost 0, with 14 bases in between. Germline assignment: CDR1 MDHEN and CDR2 SYDVKM. The CDR3 is 17 amino acids.

The chain recombines TRBV28 with TRBJ2-5, with a tentative D call TRBD2 (6 bases). The J call is doubtful: the DNA matches TRBJ2-7 better. The CDR3 has 15 amino acids. CDR1 and CDR2 from the germline V gene are MDHEN and SYDVKM. CDR3 amino acids: CASSRAGLTTYEQYF. In DNA form, the CDR3 reads TGTGCCAGCAGTAGGGCGGGACTTACAACCTACGAGCAGTACTTC.

The chain is built from TRBV28 and TRBJ1-1, with D uncertain. Germline CDR1 is MDHEN and CDR2 is SYDVKM. V lost 0 bases, J lost 11 bases, and 10 bases lay in between. The CDR3 runs 12 residues. The CDR3 reads CASSLWRSGAFF. The CDR3 region has the DNA TGTGCCAGCAGTTTATGGAGGAGTGGCGCTTTCTTT.

This chain joins TRBV2 and TRBJ1-2; 7 bases are a match to TRBD1. CDR3 length: 16 amino acids. Losses at the gene ends were 0 bases for V and 3 bases for J; bases not matched to a gene: 7. Germline-derived CDR1 and CDR2 are SNHLY and FYNNEI. In nucleotides, the CDR3 is TGTGCCAGCAGTGAAGCGCTTTCAGGGGGTCACTATGGCTACACCTTC. Translating it yields CASSEALSGGHYGYTF.

The chain employs TRBV5-6 and TRBJ2-7, with 13 bases lining up with TRBD2. The CDR3 covers 15 residues. Germline V gene lookup returns CDR1 SGHDT and CDR2 YYEEEE. After removal of 2 bases from V and 7 bases from J, the junction contained 6 bases not matched to a gene. The CDR3 here is CASSLLAGGVWEQYF. The DNA for the CDR3 is TGTGCCAGCAGCTTACTAGCGGGAGGGGTTTGGGAGCAGTACTTC.

The chain carries TRBV25-1 and TRBJ1-6; TRBD1 agrees at 9 bases. V was clipped by 2 bases and J by 7 bases; unmatched bases: 3. CDR3 length equals 15 residues. Germline V CDR1 and CDR2: MGHDK, SYGVNS. CDR3 DNA: TGTGCCAGCAGTGAAGCGGACAGGGGCAATTCACCCCTCCACTTT. Protein sequence: CASSEADRGNSPLHF.

The rearrangement joins TRBV29-1 to TRBJ2-7, with 12 bases that match TRBD1. This CDR3 has 14 residues. Germline V gene lookup returns CDR1 SQVTM and CDR2 ANQGSEA. J was trimmed by 6 bases and V by 6 bases; bases with no gene match: 9. Here the CDR3 DNA reads TGCAGCGTCCCGGGACAGGGGGCTTCCGGCGAGCAGTACTTC. Residues: CSVPGQGASGEQYF.

The gene calls are TRBV13 and TRBJ2-2; 8 nucleotides line up with TRBD2. Germline V CDR1 and CDR2: PRHDT, FYEKMQ (reference sequence). This CDR3 region has 15 residues. V shed 3 bases, J shed 2 bases, and the junction held 2 bases outside the gene matches. In DNA form, the CDR3 reads TGTGCCAGCAGCTTTAGCGGGGTTAACACCGGGGAGCTGTTTTTT. Residues: CASSFSGVNTGELFF.

The gene calls are TRBV5-4 and TRBJ1-2; tentative D call: TRBD1 (6 bases). Germline CDR1 is SGHNT and CDR2 is YYREEE (reference sequence). The CDR3 has 13 amino acids. V lost 4 bases, J lost 4 bases, and 11 bases lay in between. The DNA for the CDR3 is TGTGCCAGCAGCGCACGACAGGTCTATGGCTACACCTTC. Its translation is CASSARQVYGYTF.

The J gene is TRBJ2-1, the V gene TRBV9; possible D gene TRBD2, 6 bases. Trimming removed 3 bases from V and 4 bases from J, with 11 bases in between. Germline V gene lookup returns CDR1 SGDLS and CDR2 YYNGEE. CDR3 size: 14 residues. The CDR3 reads CASSEGLVYNEQFF. The DNA of the CDR3 is TGTGCCAGCAGCGAGGGACTGGTTTACAATGAGCAGTTCTTC.

The rearrangement uses TRBV9 and TRBJ2-7; possibly TRBD1 for D (6 bases). CDR1 is SGDLS and CDR2 is YYNGEE in the germline V gene. Trimming cost V 4 bases and J 1 base, with 12 bases left between them. There are 14 residues in the CDR3. In nucleotides, the CDR3 is TGTGCCAGCAGCCCGACAGGAGTATCCTACGAGCAGTACTTC. It yields the protein CASSPTGVSYEQYF.

The V gene is TRBV5-1, the J gene TRBJ1-1; D unclear. Between the trimmed V and J ends, which lost 4 bases and 0 bases, there was a span of 13 bases. Germline CDR1 reads SGHRS; CDR2 reads YFSETQ. This CDR3 has 15 amino acids. The CDR3: CASSPGRQMNTEAFF. CDR3 sequence (DNA): TGCGCCAGCAGCCCTGGTCGTCAGATGAACACTGAAGCTTTCTTT.